Each of the 24 T cell receptor beta chains below was sequenced from the same sample in a study of neurological immune-mediated disorders. TCRdb re-called the 5' RACE reads through MiXCR, storing one row per CDR3 protein. The repertoire includes fewer than 75,000 distinct CDR3 sequences, around 3.7% of them detected once, and approximately 3.7% sits in the top ten. The sample comprised PBMCs. The receptors were gathered from a man between 35 and 55 years old with multiple sclerosis.

Ten or more counts support this clonotype. This chain uses TRBV15 with TRBJ1-1, with D perhaps TRBD1 (6 bases). The CDR3 covers 13 residues. Germline V gene sequence: CDR1 LNHNV, CDR2 YYDKDF (reference sequence). Trimming shortened V by 2 bases and J by 10 bases, and 14 bases separated the two germline ends. The CDR3 DNA reads TGTGCCACCAGCAGATTACAGGGTTCCGGAGCTTTCTTT. Its protein product is CATSRLQGSGAFF.

Points on this clonotype: Since a much larger clone is just one base distant, this may be a read error. The chain recombines TRBV5-1 with TRBJ2-3; no definite D call. The germline CDR1 and CDR2 sequences are SGHRS and YFSETQ. This CDR3 is 12 amino acids long. Written as DNA, the CDR3 is TGCGACAGCAGCTTTGACACAGATACGCAGTATTTT. Translation gives CDSSFDTDTQYF.

This clonotype was detected ten times or more. This sequence joins TRBV7-9 and TRBJ2-1, with 7 bases identical to TRBD2. Germline lookup yields CDR1 SEHNR and CDR2 FQNEAQ (reference sequence). After removal of 7 bases from V and 7 bases from J, the junction contained 16 bases not matched to a gene. The CDR3 sequence is 16 residues long. CDR3 DNA sequence: TGTGCCAGCACCCTACTCCCCCGTGCCGGGGGGAATGAGCAGTTCTTC. This translates into CASTLLPRAGGNEQFF.

This clonotype occurred many times. The CDR3, as DNA: TGCAGTGCTAGAGAAAGTGGGACTAAAATGATGAATGAGCAGTTCTTC. The encoded protein is CSARESGTKMMNEQFF. The chain is built from TRBV20-1 and TRBJ2-1, with 7 bases aligning to TRBD2. V shed 0 bases, J shed 7 bases, and the junction held 12 bases outside the gene matches. Germline CDR1 and CDR2: DFQATT and SNEGSKA (reference sequence). This CDR3 contains 16 residues.

This clonotype was observed a few times. The J gene is TRBJ1-2, the V gene TRBV12-3 or TRBV12-4; no clear D. There are 13 residues in the CDR3. V lost 8 bases and J 5 bases, leaving 15 bases between the germline ends. CDR3 DNA: TGTGCCAGCTCGGAGGAATCCTCTTATGGCTACACCTTC. It specifies CASSEESSYGYTF.

At least ten counts were recorded for this clonotype. This chain uses TRBV12-3 or TRBV12-4 with TRBJ1-1; TRBD1 is a possible D gene (5 bases). The CDR3 extends over 13 amino acids. V was clipped by 5 bases and J by 1 base, with 8 bases between them. As DNA, the CDR3 is TGTGCCAGCAGTGCGGGGCCGAACACTGAAGCTTTCTTT. Protein product: CASSAGPNTEAFF.

This clonotype was seen only a few times. This rearrangement joins TRBV20-1 to TRBJ2-7; D tentatively reads TRBD1 or TRBD2 (5 bases each). With 3 bases removed from V and 2 bases from J, the gap between germline ends came to 17 bases. Germline values: CDR1 DFQATT, CDR2 SNEGSKA (reference sequence). CDR3 length: 15 amino acids. Written as DNA, the CDR3 is TGCAGTGCTAGGCTCCTCGGAGAGGGGACCTACGAGCAGTACTTC. Translating gives CSARLLGEGTYEQYF.

This clonotype occurred a few times. Being one base from a much bigger clone, this may be a read error. The rearrangement uses TRBV10-3 and TRBJ1-2; 9 nucleotides line up with TRBD1. CDR3 size: 12 residues. Germline V gene data show CDR1 as ENHRY and CDR2 as SYGVKD. The CDR3 is CDTADRGDGYTF. In nucleotides, the CDR3 is TGTGACACCGCGGACAGGGGAGATGGCTACACCTTC.

Many counts were recorded for this clonotype. The CDR3: CASSLRAANTEAFF. In DNA form, the CDR3 reads TGCGCCAGCAGCTTGAGGGCGGCGAACACTGAAGCTTTCTTT. This rearrangement joins TRBV5-1 to TRBJ1-1; D ambiguous. V was clipped by 1 base and J by 1 base, with 8 bases between them. Per germline, CDR1 SGHRS and CDR2 YFSETQ. CDR3 length: 14 residues.

At least ten counts were recorded for this clonotype. This rearrangement joins TRBV20-1 to TRBJ2-7; unclear D gene. Germline values: CDR1 DFQATT, CDR2 SNEGSKA (reference sequence). The CDR3 spans 13 residues. The V and J ends lost 0 bases and 3 bases respectively, with 9 bases between them. The CDR3 here is CSARDVRGYEQYF. Written as DNA, the CDR3 is TGCAGTGCTAGAGATGTCAGAGGCTACGAGCAGTACTTC.

This clonotype was observed many times. The rearrangement joins TRBV7-3 to TRBJ2-1, with 8 bases fitting TRBD1. The CDR3 runs to 15 residues. Germline V lookup: CDR1 SGHTA, CDR2 FQGTGA. The V gene end was trimmed by 4 bases and the J gene end by 7 bases; junction bases not matched to a gene: 9. CDR3 coding DNA: TGTGCCAGCAGCTCCACAGGGGGAGGTAGGAATGAGCAGTTCTTC. Translated: CASSSTGGGRNEQFF.

This clonotype was found many times. CDR3 residues: CASSFFAGSTDTQYF. CDR3 sequence (DNA): TGTGCCAGCAGCTTTTTCGCGGGGAGCACAGATACGCAGTATTTT. The V gene is TRBV11-2, the J gene TRBJ2-3, with D tentatively TRBD2 (6 bases). Germline values: CDR1 SGHAT, CDR2 FQNNGV. This CDR3 contains 15 residues. V dropped 3 bases and J dropped 0 bases, with 10 bases sitting between them.

This clonotype was detected a few times. A read error may be the cause here, since a much bigger clone is one base away. The gene calls are TRBV5-6 and TRBJ2-7; 9 bases line up with TRBD1. Germline values: CDR1 SGHDT, CDR2 YYEEEE. This CDR3 is built from 14 residues. The V and J ends lost 3 bases and 11 bases, in that order; junction bases with no gene match: 12. The CDR3 DNA follows: TGTGCCAGCAGCTCGGACAGGGGAGGGAAGGGGAAGTACTTC. Its translation is CASSSDRGGKGKYF.

This clonotype appeared many times. The rearrangement links TRBV20-1 to TRBJ1-2; 7 bases are a match to TRBD1. The germline V gene has CDR1 DFQATT and CDR2 SNEGSKA (reference sequence). The CDR3 is made up of 12 amino acids. The J segment lost 7 bases and the V segment lost 3 bases, leaving 5 bases of the junction unmatched. CDR3 sequence (DNA): TGCAGTGCTAGCGGACAGGTTTCTGGCTACACCTTC. Translating it yields CSASGQVSGYTF.

This clonotype was found many times. The chain employs TRBV7-6 and TRBJ2-7; D may be TRBD1 or TRBD2 (5 bases each). This CDR3 contains 14 residues. V gave up 5 bases and J gave up 2 bases, with 13 bases separating them. The V gene's germline CDR1 is SGHVS and CDR2 FNYEAQ. The CDR3 reads CASSPPGRTYEQYF. The CDR3 DNA is TGTGCCAGCAGCCCCCCGGGACGGACCTACGAGCAGTACTTC. Variable domain in full (rest from reference TRBV7-6 and TRBJ2-7): GAGVSQSPRYKVTKRGQDVALRCDPISGHVSLYWYRQALGQGPEFLTYFNYEAQQDKSGLPNDRFSAERPEGSISTLTIQRTEQRDSAMYRCASSPPGRTYEQYFGPGTRLTVT.

Many counts were recorded for this clonotype. The chain uses TRBV5-1 and TRBJ2-7; TRBD2 aligns across 7 bases. CDR1 and CDR2 from the germline V gene are SGHRS and YFSETQ. The V gene end was trimmed by 0 bases and the J gene end by 0 bases; junction bases not matched to a gene: 9. The CDR3 is made up of 17 amino acids. CDR3 loop: CASSLARSGASSYEQYF. The CDR3 DNA follows: TGCGCCAGCAGCTTGGCCAGGAGCGGGGCAAGCTCCTACGAGCAGTACTTC.

This clonotype has ten or more counts. The chain recombines TRBV12-3 or TRBV12-4 with TRBJ2-5; 7 bases map to TRBD1. V gave up 7 bases and J gave up 1 base; unmatched junction bases: 3. CDR3 length: 13 amino acids. DNA for the CDR3: TGTGCCAGCAAAGACAGGGTCCAAGAGACCCAGTACTTC. Its translation: CASKDRVQETQYF.

At least ten counts were recorded for this clonotype. The chain has TRBV2 and TRBJ1-2; tentative D call: TRBD1 (6 bases). Germline V gene sequence: CDR1 SNHLY, CDR2 FYNNEI. V lost 6 bases and J 8 bases, leaving 13 bases between the germline ends. This CDR3 has 12 residues. For the CDR3, the DNA is TGTGCCAGCAGCCGGGGCAGGGGAGGCTACACCTTC. Translating gives CASSRGRGGYTF.

This clonotype is deemed medium-sized. The chain is built from TRBV20-1 and TRBJ2-1; D remains ambiguous. The V and J ends lost 6 bases and 8 bases respectively, with 20 bases between them. The V gene's germline CDR1 is DFQATT and CDR2 SNEGSKA (reference sequence). The CDR3 spans 14 residues. Written as DNA, the CDR3 is TGCAGTGCCCAGAGTTCTCCCGACCAGTATGAGCAGTTCTTC. It yields the protein CSAQSSPDQYEQFF.

This clonotype was counted many times. The V call is TRBV7-6, the J call TRBJ2-7; either TRBD1 or TRBD2 may fit D (6 bases each). Germline V lookup: CDR1 SGHVS, CDR2 FNYEAQ. This CDR3 spans 14 amino acids. V gave up 1 base and J gave up 7 bases, with 14 bases separating them. CDR3 in DNA: TGTGCCAGCAGCTTAGGGCCGGGGGCTCGAGAGCAGTACTTC. Translated, it gives CASSLGPGAREQYF.

Sample share makes this clonotype medium-sized. The V call is TRBV29-1, the J call TRBJ2-7; D is unresolved. The CDR3 has 10 residues. Germline values: CDR1 SQVTM, CDR2 ANQGSEA. V was pared by 4 bases and J by 3 bases, with 4 bases between. CDR3 in DNA: TGCAGCGTTGTCGACTACGAGCAGTACTTC. It codes for CSVVDYEQYF.

In its sample, this clonotype was seen many times. The rearrangement uses TRBV27 and TRBJ1-5; D not resolved. CDR3 length equals 15 residues. Germline V gene sequence: CDR1 MNHEY, CDR2 SMNVEV (reference sequence). Trimming cost V 2 bases and J 0 bases, with 8 bases left between them. CDR3 sequence reads: CASSLEGYSNQPQHF. Here the CDR3 DNA reads TGTGCCAGCAGTTTAGAAGGGTATAGCAATCAGCCCCAGCATTTT.

This clonotype was counted ten times or more. The V gene is TRBV3-1, the J gene TRBJ2-5, with 12 bases fitting TRBD2. CDR1 LGHDT and CDR2 YNNKEL come from the germline V gene (reference sequence). The V segment lost 0 bases and the J segment 9 bases; nucleotides outside the gene matches: 5. The CDR3 has 15 amino acids. The CDR3 bases are TGTGCCAGCAGCCAAGATAGACTAGCGGGAGCCTCCCAGTACTTC. It yields the protein CASSQDRLAGASQYF.

This clonotype was counted ten times or more. The genes are TRBV20-1 and TRBJ2-5; D is perhaps TRBD2 (6 bases). The CDR3 spans 11 residues. V was trimmed by 1 base and J by 7 bases, leaving 7 bases between them. The germline CDR1 and CDR2 sequences are DFQATT and SNEGSKA (reference sequence). CDR3 amino acids: CSARGGGTQYF. CDR3 bases: TGCAGTGCTAGAGGGGGAGGGACCCAGTACTTC.